The 26 T cell receptor beta chains given below trace back to one sample, sequenced in a study of blood T cell repertoires in COVID-19. Data came from immunoSEQ multiplex PCR; TCRdb stores just in-frame clones and leaves some out. The sample lists around 100,000 clones, approximately 87% occurring once. The sample comprised peripheral blood. The receptors stem from a human donor in a cohort sampled during active or convalescent COVID-19.

V usage is TRBV5-6 and J usage is TRBJ1-4; TRBD1 might be the D (6 bases). Trimming left V 4 bases short and J 7 bases short, with 17 bases between. The CDR3 spans 15 residues. Germline V CDR1 and CDR2: SGHDT, YYEEEE. DNA of the CDR3: TGTGCCAGCAGCCCCTTGTGGGGGGGGGCTGAAAAACTGTTTTTT. Translated: CASSPLWGGAEKLFF.

The rearrangement joins TRBV12-5 to TRBJ1-1; tentatively, D is TRBD1 (6 bases). The CDR3 runs to 14 residues. Between the trimmed V and J ends, which lost 5 bases and 1 base, there was a span of 11 bases. The V gene's germline CDR1 is LGHNT and CDR2 FRNRAP. In nucleotides, the CDR3 is TGTGCTAGTGGTACCCCGGGACAGAACACTGAAGCTTTCTTT. Translation: CASGTPGQNTEAFF.

The rearrangement joins TRBV2 to TRBJ1-5; D remains unclear. Germline CDR1 reads SNHLY; CDR2 reads FYNNEI. Deletions cut 5 bases from V and 7 bases from J, with 9 bases between. The CDR3 covers 12 residues. CDR3 protein: CASSRVSQPQHF. The CDR3 nucleotides are TGTGCCAGCAGTCGGGTATCGCAGCCCCAGCATTTT. The full variable domain, its missing parts supplied by reference TRBV2 and TRBJ1-5, is EPEVTQTPSHQVTQMGQEVILRCVPISNHLYFYWYRQILGQKVEFLVSFYNNEISEKSEIFDDQFSVERPDGSNFTLKIRSTKLEDSAMYFCASSRVSQPQHFGDGTRLSIL.

The chain combines TRBV11-3 with TRBJ2-3; 11 bases fit TRBD1. CDR1 is SGHNT, CDR2 YENEEA, per germline. The CDR3 contains 16 residues. V gave up 5 bases and J gave up 2 bases; unmatched junction bases: 6. The CDR3 here is CASSPRTGGNTDTQYF. The CDR3 DNA reads TGTGCCAGCAGCCCACGGACAGGGGGCAACACAGATACGCAGTATTTT.

The V call is TRBV5-6, the J call TRBJ1-5; no clear D gene. Trimming left V 2 bases short and J 6 bases short, with 12 bases between. Germline CDR1 is SGHDT and CDR2 is YYEEEE. The CDR3 runs 14 residues. The CDR3 DNA is TGTGCCAGCAGCTTTTTAGGAGAGGGTCAGCCCCAGCATTTT. This gives the protein CASSFLGEGQPQHF. Full variable domain (rest looked up from reference TRBV5-6 and TRBJ1-5): DAGVTQSPTHLIKTRGQQVTLRCSPKSGHDTVSWYQQALGQGPQFIFQYYEEEERQRGNFPDRFSGHQFPNYSSELNVNALLLGDSALYLCASSFLGEGQPQHFGDGTRLSIL.

The rearrangement joins TRBV5-1 to TRBJ1-4; D call uncertain. CDR1 and CDR2 from the germline V gene are SGHRS and YFSETQ. V gave up 1 base and J gave up 4 bases, with 8 bases separating them. CDR3 size: 14 residues. The CDR3 DNA sequence: TGCGCCAGCAGCTTGACCGTAGATAATGAAAAACTGTTTTTT. This codes for CASSLTVDNEKLFF.

This clone is a singleton in its sample. The chain couples TRBV4-1 to TRBJ2-7; 8 bases are shared with TRBD1. The CDR3 has 13 amino acids. J lost 6 bases, V lost 1 base, and 2 bases had no gene match. Germline lookup yields CDR1 MGHRA and CDR2 YSYEKL. CDR3 DNA sequence: TGCGCCAGCAGCCAAGTCACAGGGGGCGAGCAGTACTTC. Translated, it gives CASSQVTGGEQYF.

V gene TRBV30 combines with J gene TRBJ1-6, with 10 bases lining up with TRBD1. Per the germline V gene, CDR1 is GTSNPN and CDR2 is SVGIG (reference sequence). V was pared by 5 bases and J by 8 bases, with 3 bases of the junction left unmatched. The CDR3 has 13 residues. The CDR3 is CAWAGTGDSPLHF. As DNA, the CDR3 is TGTGCCTGGGCCGGGACAGGGGATTCACCCCTCCACTTT.

As regards this clone: One junction end disagrees with the germline gene, perhaps due to a read error. The V gene is TRBV11-3, the J gene TRBJ2-5; TRBD2 matches at 10 bases. Germline assignment: CDR1 SGHNT and CDR2 YENEEA. The CDR3 runs 17 residues. CDR3 residues: CASSLDRLAGAQGTQYF. CDR3 DNA: TGTGCCAGCAGCTTAGATCGGCTAGCGGGGGCCCAAGGGACCCAGTACTTC.

CDR3 loop: CASNNGYTEAFF. The CDR3 bases are TGTGCCAGCAACAATGGTTACACTGAAGCTTTCTTT. The genes are TRBV7-2 and TRBJ1-1; D not resolved. V lost 7 bases and J 3 bases, leaving 9 bases between the germline ends. Looked up from germline, CDR1 is SGHTA and CDR2 is FQGNSA. The CDR3 is 12 residues long.

This clone is a singleton in its sample. The chain couples TRBV6-5 to TRBJ2-1; D might be TRBD1 (5 bases). The V end was cut by 2 bases, the J end by 8 bases, with 19 bases between. Germline assignment: CDR1 MNHEY and CDR2 SVGAGI. The CDR3 consists of 16 residues. The CDR3 DNA reads TGTGCCAGCAGTTACGCAGGGATCGGATATAGGGATGAGCAGTTCTTC. Its translation: CASSYAGIGYRDEQFF.

This chain uses TRBV12-3 or TRBV12-4 with TRBJ1-2, with 7 bases that match TRBD1. The CDR3 sequence is 13 residues long. V shed 5 bases, J shed 5 bases, and the junction held 5 bases outside the gene matches. The chain's CDR3 is CASSIGQVYGYTF. Written as DNA, the CDR3 is TGTGCCAGCAGTATAGGACAGGTATATGGCTACACCTTC.

The CDR3 DNA reads TGTGCCAGCAGCCTTGGACAGAGAAATGAAAAACTGTTTTTT. Translation: CASSLGQRNEKLFF. The rearrangement uses TRBV9 and TRBJ1-4; D might be TRBD1 (6 bases). The V end was cut by 4 bases, the J end by 5 bases, with 12 bases between. This CDR3 contains 14 residues. The germline V gene encodes CDR1 SGDLS and CDR2 YYNGEE.

V and J are TRBV9 and TRBJ2-4; TRBD2 matches 8 bases. CDR1 and CDR2 from the germline V gene are SGDLS and YYNGEE. V lost 5 bases and J lost 6; bases outside the gene matches: 10. The CDR3 has 15 amino acids. The CDR3 coding sequence is TGTGCCAGCAGTGATAGTCCGCTAGCGGGAAACATTCAGTACTTC. Protein product: CASSDSPLAGNIQYF.

The chain is built from TRBV29-1 and TRBJ1-2; 10 bases agree with TRBD1. The length of the CDR3 is 13 residues. V was clipped by 4 bases and J by 7 bases; unmatched bases: 6. Germline V lookup: CDR1 SQVTM, CDR2 ANQGSEA. Here the CDR3 DNA reads TGCAGCGTTGGGGACAGGGGTTCCGGTGGCTACACCTTC. Translation gives CSVGDRGSGGYTF.

This chain joins TRBV5-1 and TRBJ1-1, with a weak D call TRBD1 (5 bases). The germline V and J ends were trimmed by 0 bases and 5 bases, with 14 bases remaining between them. The CDR3 has 15 amino acids. Germline V gene sequence: CDR1 SGHRS, CDR2 YFSETQ. This chain's CDR3 is CASSLDGRVFTEAFF. The DNA of the CDR3 is TGCGCCAGCAGCTTGGATGGCAGGGTGTTTACTGAAGCTTTCTTT.

This clone was seen a single time. The V call is TRBV6-2 or TRBV6-3, the J call TRBJ1-2; D is uncertain. The CDR3 consists of 16 residues. The V gene lost 6 bases and the J gene lost 0 bases, with 17 bases spanning the gap. The germline V gene has CDR1 MNHEY and CDR2 SVGEGT. The CDR3: CASSSRPQRANYGYTF. The CDR3 DNA reads as TGTGCCAGCAGCTCTCGACCTCAACGGGCTAACTATGGCTACACCTTC.

The chain employs TRBV4-1 and TRBJ1-2, with D perhaps TRBD1 (5 bases). V gave up 4 bases and J gave up 3 bases, with 18 bases separating them. CDR1 and CDR2 from the germline V gene are MGHRA and YSYEKL. The CDR3 runs 16 residues. For the CDR3, the DNA is TGCGCCAGCAGCCCCGGGGAGGGGTCAACTTACTATGGCTACACCTTC. The encoded protein is CASSPGEGSTYYGYTF.

The V and J genes are TRBV5-4 and TRBJ2-1; 7 bases agree with TRBD2. Germline assignment: CDR1 SGHNT and CDR2 YYREEE (reference sequence). V lost 0 bases, J lost 7 bases, and 7 bases stayed unmatched. The CDR3 is 15 residues long. CDR3 DNA: TGTGCCAGCAGCTTGGCCGTCGGGGGGAGGAATGAGCAGTTCTTC. It is translated as CASSLAVGGRNEQFF.

Written as DNA, the CDR3 is TGTGCCACCGGGACAGGGGCCGGGGCCAACGTCCTGACTTTC. It specifies CATGTGAGANVLTF. The chain recombines TRBV24-1 with TRBJ2-6; 10 bases fit TRBD1. This CDR3 contains 14 residues. J was trimmed by 4 bases and V by 9 bases; bases with no gene match: 2. The germline V gene encodes CDR1 KGHDR and CDR2 SFDVKD.

This rearrangement joins TRBV6-5 to TRBJ1-2, with D possibly matching TRBD1 (6 bases). This CDR3 spans 16 amino acids. CDR1 and CDR2 (germline): MNHEY, SVGAGI. V gave up 4 bases and J gave up 4 bases, with 19 bases separating them. The CDR3 loop is CASSSNSPGHLYGYTF. The DNA of the CDR3 is TGTGCCAGCAGTTCCAACTCCCCGGGACACCTCTATGGCTACACCTTC.

This chain uses TRBV4-1 with TRBJ1-3; D is unresolved. Germline V lookup: CDR1 MGHRA, CDR2 YSYEKL. V gave up 2 bases and J gave up 0 bases, with 8 bases separating them. The CDR3 spans 15 residues. CDR3 nucleotide sequence: TGCGCCAGCAGCCAAACCACAGTCTCTGGAAACACCATATATTTT. It is translated as CASSQTTVSGNTIYF.

This clone appeared a single time. The V call is TRBV5-4, the J call TRBJ1-3, with 10 bases lining up with TRBD1. The CDR3 is 16 residues long. Trimming took 4 bases from V and 0 from J; bases not matched to a gene: 4. Germline V gene data show CDR1 as SGHNT and CDR2 as YYREEE (reference sequence). CDR3 sequence: CASSTGQGFSGNTIYF. In DNA form, the CDR3 reads TGTGCCAGCAGCACGGGACAGGGGTTCTCTGGAAACACCATATATTTT.

This clone was detected only a few times. J is TRBJ2-6 and V is TRBV19; TRBD2 might be the D (7 bases). Per the germline V gene, CDR1 is LNHDA and CDR2 is SQIVND (reference sequence). The CDR3 has 17 residues. The ends were cut back, 0 bases at V and 4 bases at J, with 13 bases in the middle. The DNA for the CDR3 is TGTGCCAGTAGTATAGATGTAGGGGGGGCCGGGGCCAACGTCCTGACTTTC. Protein: CASSIDVGGAGANVLTF.

The rearrangement uses TRBV24-1 and TRBJ1-5; D ambiguous. V was clipped by 4 bases and J by 1 base, with 7 bases between them. The CDR3 length is 14 residues. Germline V gene sequence: CDR1 KGHDR, CDR2 SFDVKD. The CDR3 bases are TGTGCCACCAGTGACCTAATCAGCAATCAGCCCCAGCATTTT. Translation gives CATSDLISNQPQHF.

V usage is TRBV5-1 and J usage is TRBJ1-5; D is unresolved. With 0 bases removed from V and 2 bases from J, the gap between germline ends came to 12 bases. The CDR3 spans 16 residues. In germline, CDR1 is SGHRS, CDR2 YFSETQ. The CDR3 DNA reads as TGCGCCAGCAGCTTGGACACCACCACAGGCAATCAGCCCCAGCATTTT. This codes for CASSLDTTTGNQPQHF.